This TCR beta chain was obtained from a study of blood T cell repertoires in COVID-19. Study-wide context: Samples representing acute and convalescent COVID-19 were sourced from the United States, Italy and Spain. PBMCs, B-cell-depleted T cells, or T cells were the source of the cDNA or gDNA that made up the material.

This clone was counted between two and nine times. As handled by the study authors: Reference gene primer amplification gave estimated nucleated cell counts. Assay: immunoSEQ multiplex PCR; the TCRdb copy retains only in-frame clones and omits some. V, J and clone size are those of that table, while D and trimming were read from the DNA. The table records about 200,000 clones, roughly 92% of them present only once. Germline V gene data show CDR1 as SQVTM and CDR2 as ANQGSEA. The CDR3 is made up of 14 amino acids. The chain uses TRBV29-1 and TRBJ1-1; 8 bases are shared with TRBD1. Sequencing used peripheral blood. The clonotype comes from a man aged 55 to 69 with COVID-19, enrolled during active disease. CDR3 sequence: CSGRTGNMNTEAFF. As DNA, the CDR3 is TGCAGTGGTAGGACAGGGAACATGAACACTGAAGCTTTCTTT.